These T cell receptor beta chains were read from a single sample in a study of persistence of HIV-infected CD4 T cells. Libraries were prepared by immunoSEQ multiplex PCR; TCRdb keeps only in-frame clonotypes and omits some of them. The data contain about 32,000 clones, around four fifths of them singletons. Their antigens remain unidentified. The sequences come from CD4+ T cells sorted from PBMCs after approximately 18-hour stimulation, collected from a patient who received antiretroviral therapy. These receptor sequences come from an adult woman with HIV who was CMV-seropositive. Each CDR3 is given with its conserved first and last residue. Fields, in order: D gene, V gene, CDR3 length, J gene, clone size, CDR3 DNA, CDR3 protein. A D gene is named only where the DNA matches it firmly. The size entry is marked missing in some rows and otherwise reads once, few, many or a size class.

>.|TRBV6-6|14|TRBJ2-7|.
TGTGCCAGCAGTTACTCTGTAGGGACCTACGAGCAGTACTTC
CASSYSVGTYEQYF
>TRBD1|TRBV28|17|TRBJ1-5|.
TGTGCCAGCAGTCCCCCAGGAGCCGGGACAGGAAATCAGCCCCAGCATTTT
CASSPPGAGTGNQPQHF
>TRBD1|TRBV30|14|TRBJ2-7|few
TGTGCCTGTAGGACAGGGTGGAGCTCCTACGAGCAGTACTTC
CACRTGWSSYEQYF
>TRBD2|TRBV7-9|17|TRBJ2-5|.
TGTGCCAGCAGCCCCCTCACTAGCGGGGGGGTTCGCGAGACCCAGTACTTC
CASSPLTSGGVRETQYF
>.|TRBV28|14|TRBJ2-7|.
TGTGCCAGCAGTGGCTCTCCGCCGGGGTACGAGCAGTACTTC
CASSGSPPGYEQYF
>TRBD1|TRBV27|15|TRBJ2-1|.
TGTGCCAGCAGTATCGGGACAGGGGGCTTCAATGAGCAGTTCTTC
CASSIGTGGFNEQFF
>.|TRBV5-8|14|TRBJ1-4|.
TGTGCCAGCAGCTCCTGGACAAAACGGGGTAAACTGTTTTTT
CASSSWTKRGKLFF
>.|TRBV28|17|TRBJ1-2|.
TGTGCCAGCAGTTTAGCTGGATTGTTCGACAGAAACTATGGCTACACCTTC
CASSLAGLFDRNYGYTF
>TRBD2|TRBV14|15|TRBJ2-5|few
TGTGCCAGCAGTCAAGGACCGGGACTAGGAGAGACCCAGTACTTC
CASSQGPGLGETQYF
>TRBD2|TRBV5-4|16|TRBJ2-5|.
TGTGCCAGCAGCTTAAGACTAGCGGGGGGGCGAGAGACCCAGTACTTC
CASSLRLAGGRETQYF
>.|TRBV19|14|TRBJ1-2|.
TGTGCCAGTATTGGCCCGGGGGGGGTGTATGGCTACACCTTC
CASIGPGGVYGYTF
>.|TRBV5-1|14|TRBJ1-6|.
TGCGCCAGCAGCGCCGGACAGTTTCCTTCACCCCTCCACTTT
CASSAGQFPSPLHF
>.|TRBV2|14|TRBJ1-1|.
TGTGCCAATAAGCGTGGGGATTTGAACACTGAAGCTTTCTTT
CANKRGDLNTEAFF
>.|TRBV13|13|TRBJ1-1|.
TGTGCCAGCACCGGAAGGGGAGGGGGTGAAGCTTTCTTT
CASTGRGGGEAFF
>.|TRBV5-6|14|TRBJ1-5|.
TGTGCCAGCAGCCACGGTGGGGGTAGTCAGCCCCAGCATTTT
CASSHGGGSQPQHF
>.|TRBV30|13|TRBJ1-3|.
TGTGCCTGGACAGGTACGGGTGGAAACACCATATATTTT
CAWTGTGGNTIYF
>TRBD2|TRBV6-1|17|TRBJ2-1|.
TGTGCCAGCAGTGTCTATAAGACTAGCGGGGGTAACAATGAGCAGTTCTTC
CASSVYKTSGGNNEQFF
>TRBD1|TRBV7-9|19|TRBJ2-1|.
TGTGCCAGCAGCTTGGGTAGACTAGGACAGGGTTGGTCCTACAATGAGCAGTTCTTC
CASSLGRLGQGWSYNEQFF
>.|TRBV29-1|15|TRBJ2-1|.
TGCAGCGTTGAAGGTTTCGGGACTTCATACAATGAGCAGTTCTTC
CSVEGFGTSYNEQFF
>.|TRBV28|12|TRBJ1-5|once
TGTGCCAGCAGTTCCATTACCCAGCCCCAGCATTTT
CASSSITQPQHF
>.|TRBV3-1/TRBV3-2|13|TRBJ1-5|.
TGTGCCAGCAGCCAAATGGTGGGCCAGCCCCAGCATTTT
CASSQMVGQPQHF
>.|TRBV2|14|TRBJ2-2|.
TGTGCCAGCAGACAGGAAAAGAACACCGGGGAGCTGTTTTTT
CASRQEKNTGELFF
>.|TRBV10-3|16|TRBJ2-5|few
TGTGCCATCAGTGAGTCGAGAGCTCAGGGGGGGGAGACCCAGTACTTC
CAISESRAQGGETQYF
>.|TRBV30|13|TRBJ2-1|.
TGTGCCTGGAGTGTCGCAGGGTTCGGTGAGCAGTTCTTC
CAWSVAGFGEQFF
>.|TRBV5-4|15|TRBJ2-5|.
TGTGCCAGCAGCATGACAGGACCCCAGCAAGAGACCCAGTACTTC
CASSMTGPQQETQYF
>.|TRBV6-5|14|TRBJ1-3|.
TGTGCCAGCACCGGGGCGCAATCTGGAAACACCATATATTTT
CASTGAQSGNTIYF
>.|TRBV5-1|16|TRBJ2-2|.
TGCGCCAGCAGCTCCGGGACATCCGCGAACACCGGGGAGCTGTTTTTT
CASSSGTSANTGELFF
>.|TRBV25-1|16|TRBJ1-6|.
TGTGCCAGCAGTGAATTATATGGCTGGGGAATGGCACCCCTCCACTTT
CASSELYGWGMAPLHF
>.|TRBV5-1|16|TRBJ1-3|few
TGCGCCAGCAGCTTGTCAACAGGGCAGACGGGAAACACCATATATTTT
CASSLSTGQTGNTIYF
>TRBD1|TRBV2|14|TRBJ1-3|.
TGTGCCAGCAGGGGGACAGGGCCGGGAAACACCATATATTTT
CASRGTGPGNTIYF
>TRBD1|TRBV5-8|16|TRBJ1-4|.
TGTGCCAGCAGCTTGGCCGGGACAGGGGTGTATGAAAAACTGTTTTTT
CASSLAGTGVYEKLFF
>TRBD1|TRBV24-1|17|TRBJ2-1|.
TGTGCCACCAGTGATTTCGGGACAGGGGATGGCTACAATGAGCAGTTCTTC
CATSDFGTGDGYNEQFF
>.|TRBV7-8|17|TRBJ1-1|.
TGTGCCAGCAGCTTTCCCCCTGACATTTTAAGGAGCACTGAAGCTTTCTTT
CASSFPPDILRSTEAFF
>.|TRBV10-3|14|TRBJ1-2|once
TGTGCCATCAGTGAGTCGTGGGGGGGTAACGGCTACACCTTC
CAISESWGGNGYTF
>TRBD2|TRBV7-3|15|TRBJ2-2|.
TGTGCCAGCAGCCTACTAGCGTCGAACACCGGGGAGCTGTTTTTT
CASSLLASNTGELFF
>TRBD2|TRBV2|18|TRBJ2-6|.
TGTGCCAGCACCCCACCGGGGGGGGGCTTGTCTGGGGCCAACGTCCTGACTTTC
CASTPPGGGLSGANVLTF
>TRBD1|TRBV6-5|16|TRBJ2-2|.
TGTGCCAGCAGTTACCCCGGGACAGGGGGCCCCGGGGAGCTGTTTTTT
CASSYPGTGGPGELFF
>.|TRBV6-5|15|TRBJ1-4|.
TGTGCCAGTAGAACACCAGAAGGCACTAATGAAAAACTGTTTTTT
CASRTPEGTNEKLFF
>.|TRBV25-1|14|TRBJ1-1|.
TGTGCCAGCAGTGAGTTCAGACTCGGCACTGAAGCTTTCTTT
CASSEFRLGTEAFF
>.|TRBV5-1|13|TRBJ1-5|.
TGCGCCAGCAGCTTTGATGGAGCTCAGCCCCAGCATTTT
CASSFDGAQPQHF
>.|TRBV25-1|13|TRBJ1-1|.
TGTGCCAGCAGAATCAGACAGAACACTGAAGCTTTCTTT
CASRIRQNTEAFF
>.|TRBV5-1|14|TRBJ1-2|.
TGCGCCAGCAGCTCGTCTCAGGGTTATTATGGCTACACCTTC
CASSSSQGYYGYTF
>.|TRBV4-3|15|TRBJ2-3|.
TGCGCCAGCAGCCCGGGACTTACTAGCACAGATACGCAGTATTTT
CASSPGLTSTDTQYF
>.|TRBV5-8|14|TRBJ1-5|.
TGTGCCAGCAGCTTCGGGGTGGGTTATCAGCCCCAGCATTTT
CASSFGVGYQPQHF
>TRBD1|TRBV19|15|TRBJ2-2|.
TGTGCCAGTAGTTTCGGACAGGGGAACACCGGGGAGCTGTTTTTT
CASSFGQGNTGELFF
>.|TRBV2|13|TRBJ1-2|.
TGTGCCAGCAGGGACACGGTAAACTATGGCTACACCTTC
CASRDTVNYGYTF
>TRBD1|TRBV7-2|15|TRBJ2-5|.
TGTGCCAGCAGTTACCCCGAACAGGGGCAGGAGACCCAGTACTTC
CASSYPEQGQETQYF
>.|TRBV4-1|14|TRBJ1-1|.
TGCGCCAGCAGCCCTATAGACCCTCGGGCTGAAGCTTTCTTT
CASSPIDPRAEAFF
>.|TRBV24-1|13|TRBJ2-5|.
TGTGCCACCAGTGGATCACATCAAGAGACCCAGTACTTC
CATSGSHQETQYF
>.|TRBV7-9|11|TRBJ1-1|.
TGTGCCAGCACCAGGGGAGTAGAAGCTTTCTTT
CASTRGVEAFF
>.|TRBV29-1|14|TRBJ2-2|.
TGCAGCGTCCATCGGGTCCTTAACACCGGGGAGCTGTTTTTT
CSVHRVLNTGELFF
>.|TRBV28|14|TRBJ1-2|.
TGTGCCAGCAGCCGAGTCCCAGGGGATTCTGGCTACACCTTC
CASSRVPGDSGYTF
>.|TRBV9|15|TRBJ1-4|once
TGTGCCAGCAGCGAGACCCCGGGACCCCACGAAAAACTGTTTTTT
CASSETPGPHEKLFF
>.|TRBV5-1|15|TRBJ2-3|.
TGCGCCAGCAGCTTGACTGGGACTAGCACAGATACGCAGTATTTT
CASSLTGTSTDTQYF